One and the same sample provided the 10 T cell receptor beta chains below, sequenced in a study of blood T cells in healthy people across ages. Alongside a J-beta primer mix, a sample-barcoded 5' primer served in a second PCR lasting about 6 to 11 cycles. TCRdb reprocessed the 5' RACE reads via MiXCR and lists one record per CDR3 protein. The sample consists of 600,000 or so distinct CDR3 sequences, 47% of them appearing once. The sample taken for sequencing was blood. These receptors all stem from a man older than 75 in good health.

Ten or more counts support this clonotype. This chain uses TRBV7-9 with TRBJ2-1, with a tentative D call TRBD2 (6 bases). This CDR3 has 15 residues. Germline V gene lookup returns CDR1 SEHNR and CDR2 FQNEAQ (reference sequence). Trimming removed 5 bases from V and 0 bases from J, with 11 bases in between. The CDR3 DNA reads TGTGCCAGCAGCCCCCTCGGGAGCTCCTACAATGAGCAGTTCTTC. The encoded protein is CASSPLGSSYNEQFF.

The V call is TRBV11-1, the J call TRBJ1-1; 8 nucleotides agree with TRBD1. This CDR3 has 16 residues. Trimming at V came to 3 bases and at J to 1 base, leaving 7 bases not matched to a gene. Per the germline V gene, CDR1 is SGHAT and CDR2 is FQDESV (reference sequence). The CDR3: CASSLHYQGANTEAFF. CDR3 DNA: TGTGCCAGCAGCTTGCACTACCAGGGGGCGAACACTGAAGCTTTCTTT.

This chain links TRBV28 with TRBJ1-2; 10 bases map to TRBD1. The CDR3 is 15 amino acids. Trimming at V came to 4 bases and at J to 4 bases, leaving 6 bases not matched to a gene. Germline CDR1 and CDR2: MDHEN and SYDVKM. CDR3 amino acids: CASSSTGGEGYGYTF. DNA of the CDR3: TGTGCCAGCAGTTCGACAGGGGGCGAGGGCTATGGCTACACCTTC.

This chain uses TRBV6-2 or TRBV6-3 with TRBJ2-1; 8 bases map to TRBD2. Germline assignment: CDR1 MNHEY and CDR2 SVGEGT. The V and J ends lost 2 bases and 3 bases, in that order; junction bases with no gene match: 9. CDR3 size: 17 residues. Here the CDR3 DNA reads TGTGCCAGCAGTTACAGCCGGGAGGGCCTCGGCTACAATGAGCAGTTCTTC. It encodes CASSYSREGLGYNEQFF.

The gene calls are TRBV15 and TRBJ2-3; D unclear. CDR1 LNHNV and CDR2 YYDKDF come from the germline V gene (reference sequence). This CDR3 contains 14 residues. V lost 0 bases to trimming and J lost 3 bases, with 7 bases between them. The DNA of the CDR3 is TGTGCCACCAGCAGAGATCAATATACAGATACGCAGTATTTT. It yields the protein CATSRDQYTDTQYF. Variable domain in full (rest from reference TRBV15 and TRBJ2-3): DAMVIQNPRYQVTQFGKPVTLSCSQTLNHNVMYWYQQKSSQAPKLLFHYYDKDFNNEADTPDNFQSRRPNTSFCFLDIRSPGLGDTAMYLCATSRDQYTDTQYFGPGTRLTVL.

This clonotype was seen more than once but under ten times. The CDR3 reads CASSSTGASYEQYF. DNA of the CDR3: TGTGCCAGCAGCTCCACGGGGGCATCCTACGAGCAGTACTTC. The chain links TRBV5-5 to TRBJ2-7, with D perhaps being TRBD1 or TRBD2 (6 bases each). The CDR3 length is 14 residues. V was shortened by 3 bases and J by 1 base, with 11 bases between the two germline ends. Germline V gene data show CDR1 as SGHKS and CDR2 as YYEKEE (reference sequence).

Points on this clonotype: This sequence may be a read error, since a much larger clone differs from it by one base. The chain couples TRBV29-1 to TRBJ2-5; D call uncertain. The DNA matches TRBJ2-7 better at its end, which makes the J call doubtful. From germline, CDR1 is SQVTM and CDR2 ANQGSEA. The CDR3 spans 12 residues. The CDR3 loop reads CSVEEVSDEQYF. The CDR3 coding sequence is TGCAGCGTTGAAGAGGTTTCCGACGAGCAGTACTTC.

This clonotype was observed a few times. CDR3 DNA sequence: TGTGCCAGCAGTTTATCCCCGGTGGGAGAGACCCAGTACTTC. Protein sequence: CASSLSPVGETQYF. The V gene is TRBV27, the J gene TRBJ2-5; D is unresolved. Germline values: CDR1 MNHEY, CDR2 SMNVEV (reference sequence). The CDR3 contains 14 residues. Trimming shortened V by 0 bases and J by 4 bases, and 9 bases separated the two germline ends.

V is TRBV20-1 and J is TRBJ2-3; TRBD1 matches 8 bases. This CDR3 spans 16 amino acids. Germline V gene data show CDR1 as DFQATT and CDR2 as SNEGSKA (reference sequence). V trimming: 5 bases; J trimming: 0 bases; junction bases outside the gene matches: 10. The CDR3 region is CSALNPGQASTDTQYF. CDR3 sequence (DNA): TGCAGTGCTTTAAACCCGGGACAGGCTAGCACAGATACGCAGTATTTT.

This clonotype was detected only once. The chain is built from TRBV27 and TRBJ2-5; 9 positions match TRBD2. J was trimmed by 2 bases and V by 1 base; bases with no gene match: 5. Germline V gives CDR1 MNHEY, CDR2 SMNVEV (reference sequence). This CDR3 contains 16 residues. DNA for the CDR3: TGTGCCAGCAGTTTATGGGCGGGAGGGATGCAAGAGACCCAGTACTTC. Its protein product is CASSLWAGGMQETQYF.